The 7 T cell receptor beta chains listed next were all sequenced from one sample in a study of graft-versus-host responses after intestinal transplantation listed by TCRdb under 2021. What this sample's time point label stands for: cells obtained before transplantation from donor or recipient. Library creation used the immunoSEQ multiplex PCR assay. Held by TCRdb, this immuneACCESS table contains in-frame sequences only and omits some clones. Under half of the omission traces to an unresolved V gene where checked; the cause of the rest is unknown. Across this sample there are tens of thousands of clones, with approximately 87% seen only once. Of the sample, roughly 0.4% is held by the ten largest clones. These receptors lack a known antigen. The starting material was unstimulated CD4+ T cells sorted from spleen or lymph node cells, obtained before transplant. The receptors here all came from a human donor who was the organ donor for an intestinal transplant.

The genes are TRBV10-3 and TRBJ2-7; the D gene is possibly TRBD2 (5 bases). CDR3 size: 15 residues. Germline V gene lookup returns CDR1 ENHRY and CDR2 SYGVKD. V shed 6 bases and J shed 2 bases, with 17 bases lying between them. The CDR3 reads CAISPGPGGTYEQYV. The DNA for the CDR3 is TGTGCCATCAGCCCCGGACCCGGAGGTACCTACGAGCAGTACGTC.

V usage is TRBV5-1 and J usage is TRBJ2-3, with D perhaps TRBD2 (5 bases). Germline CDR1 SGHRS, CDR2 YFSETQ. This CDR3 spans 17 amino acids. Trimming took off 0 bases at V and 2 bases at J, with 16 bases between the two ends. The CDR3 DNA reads TGCGCCAGCAGCTTGGATCTGGGCGGGCCCTCCACAGATACGCAGTATTTT. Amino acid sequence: CASSLDLGGPSTDTQYF.

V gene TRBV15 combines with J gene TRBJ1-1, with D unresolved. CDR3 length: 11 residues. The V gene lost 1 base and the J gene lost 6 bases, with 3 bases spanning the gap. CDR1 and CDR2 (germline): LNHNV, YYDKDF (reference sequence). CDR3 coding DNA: TGTGCCACCAGCAGAGGGCCTGAAGCTTTCTTT. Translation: CATSRGPEAFF.

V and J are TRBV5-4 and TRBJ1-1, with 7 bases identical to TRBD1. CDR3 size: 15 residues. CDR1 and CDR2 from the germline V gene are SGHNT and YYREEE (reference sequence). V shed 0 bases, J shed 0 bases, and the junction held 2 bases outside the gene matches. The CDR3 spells CASSLEGQLNTEAFF. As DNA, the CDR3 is TGTGCCAGCAGCTTGGAGGGACAGTTGAACACTGAAGCTTTCTTT.

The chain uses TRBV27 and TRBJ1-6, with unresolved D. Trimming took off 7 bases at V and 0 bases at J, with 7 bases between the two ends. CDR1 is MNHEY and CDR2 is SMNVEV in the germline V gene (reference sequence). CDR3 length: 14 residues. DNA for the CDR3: TGTGCCAGCATCCCAGGCTCCTATAATTCACCCCTCCACTTT. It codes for CASIPGSYNSPLHF.

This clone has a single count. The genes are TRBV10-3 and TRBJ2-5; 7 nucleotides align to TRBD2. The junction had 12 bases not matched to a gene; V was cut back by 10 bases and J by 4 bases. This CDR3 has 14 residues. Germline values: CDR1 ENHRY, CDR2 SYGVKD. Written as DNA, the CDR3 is TGTGCCACCGCCTGGGGGGGGTTGGGAGAGACCCAGTACTTC. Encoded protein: CATAWGGLGETQYF.

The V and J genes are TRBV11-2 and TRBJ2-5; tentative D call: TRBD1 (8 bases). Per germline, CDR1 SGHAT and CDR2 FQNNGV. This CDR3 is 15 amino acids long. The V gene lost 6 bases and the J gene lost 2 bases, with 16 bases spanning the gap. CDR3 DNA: TGTGCCAGCAGAAACAGGGGGGGGCCTCAAGAGACCCAGTACTTC. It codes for CASRNRGGPQETQYF.